This TCR beta chain was found in a study of shared clonotypes between healthy human individuals. The wider study: Aged 18 to 49, the donors were two women and a few men. Per-donor plates numbered three CD4 naive, three CD4 memory, two CD8 naive and one CD8 memory.

TCRdb keeps only in-frame clones here, not all; method: immunoSEQ multiplex PCR. This table holds 550,000 to 750,000 clones, around 90% found once. Study-wide findings and caveats: It was observed that approximately 5% of naive CD4 clonotypes were shared across several donors. Only blood was sampled, and tissue TCR repertoires likely differ from blood ones.

Per the germline V gene, CDR1 is SGHRS and CDR2 is YFSETQ. Trimming took off 0 bases at V and 6 bases at J, with 9 bases between the two ends. This CDR3 has 13 amino acids. Notes on this clone: Its target is not known.

CD45RO-negative cells were positively selected for CCR7, leaving out terminally differentiated effector memory CD45RA+ cells. The clonotype originates from a man aged 25-45 years in good health. Sample: naive CD8+ T cells sorted from blood. This sequence joins TRBV5-1 and TRBJ1-2; D is undetermined. The CDR3 here is CASSLAHMDGYTF. DNA for the CDR3: TGCGCCAGCAGCTTGGCGCATATGGATGGCTACACCTTC.